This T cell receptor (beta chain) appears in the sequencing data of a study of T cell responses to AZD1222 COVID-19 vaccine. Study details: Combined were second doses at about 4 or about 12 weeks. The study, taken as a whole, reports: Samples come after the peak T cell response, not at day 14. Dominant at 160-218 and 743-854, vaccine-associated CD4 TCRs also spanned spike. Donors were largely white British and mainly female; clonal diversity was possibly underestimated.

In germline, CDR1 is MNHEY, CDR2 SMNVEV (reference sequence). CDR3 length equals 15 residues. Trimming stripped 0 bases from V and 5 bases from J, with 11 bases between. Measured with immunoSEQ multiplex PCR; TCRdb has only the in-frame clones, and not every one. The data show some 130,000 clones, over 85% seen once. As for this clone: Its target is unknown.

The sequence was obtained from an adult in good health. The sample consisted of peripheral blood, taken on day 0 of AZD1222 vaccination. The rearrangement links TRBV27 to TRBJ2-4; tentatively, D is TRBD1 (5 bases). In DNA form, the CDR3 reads TGTGCCAGCAGTTTATCAGGTTGGGGCCAAAACATTCAGTACTTC. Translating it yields CASSLSGWGQNIQYF.